This T cell receptor (beta chain) was profiled in a study of response to subunit inactivated influenza vaccine. Via MiXCR, TCRdb re-called the RT-PCR reads, giving one row per CDR3 protein. This table has more than 500,000 distinct CDR3 sequences, approximately 11% appearing once. The table lists this clonotype with a few counts. A read error may produce the germline difference seen at one junction end. The CDR3 has 13 residues. In addition, the sample was reused for a study of T cells expressing NK-cell markers. That source reports: The TCR beta cDNA came from 5'RACE template switching with UMIs. Sorted CD3+CD56-NKG2C+, CD3+CD56+NKG2C+ and CD3+CD56+NKG2C- T cells supplied the TCR beta repertoires.

The gene calls are TRBV12-3 or TRBV12-4 and TRBJ2-2; D is unresolved. The sequence came from a man over 45 who received an inactivated influenza vaccine. The input for sequencing was PBMCs from blood, taken on the day of vaccination. CDR3 nucleotide sequence: TGTGCCGGATCGCAGGCGAACGCCGGGGAGCTGTTTTTT. This translates into CAGSQANAGELFF.